This passage covers 9 T cell receptor beta chains from one sample sequenced in a study of T cell changes during pregnancy in multiple sclerosis. Clones were read by immunoSEQ multiplex PCR, and TCRdb kept only the in-frame ones, dropping some. The table records tens of thousands of clones, more than 85% of them present only once. The sequencing here drew on peripheral blood, taken in the first trimester of pregnancy. All receptors derive from a female donor in good health, enrolled as a control in a pregnancy study.

The chain is built from TRBV12-5 and TRBJ1-2; 8 nucleotides agree with TRBD1. Germline CDR1 LGHNT, CDR2 FRNRAP. Trimming removed 7 bases from V and 8 bases from J; junction bases left unmatched: 9. The CDR3 is made up of 13 amino acids. This chain's CDR3 is CASAPSGGVGYTF. DNA for the CDR3: TGTGCTAGTGCCCCATCAGGGGGCGTGGGCTACACCTTC.

This chain connects TRBV11-2 to TRBJ2-7; TRBD2 aligns across 10 bases. The CDR3 sequence is 16 residues long. Per the germline V gene, CDR1 is SGHAT and CDR2 is FQNNGV. The trim removed 5 bases at V and 0 bases at J, leaving 7 bases unmatched. The CDR3, as DNA: TGTGCCAGCAGCCTGACAGCGGGAGGGAGCTCCTACGAGCAGTACTTC. It codes for CASSLTAGGSSYEQYF. The full variable domain, its missing parts supplied by reference TRBV11-2 and TRBJ2-7, is EAGVAQSPRYKIIEKRQSVAFWCNPISGHATLYWYQQILGQGPKLLIQFQNNGVVDDSQLPKDRFSAERLKGVDSTLKIQPAKLEDSAVYLCASSLTAGGSSYEQYFGPGTRLTVT.

This clone was seen just once. The chain couples TRBV10-2 to TRBJ2-1; 12 nucleotides agree with TRBD2. V was pared by 5 bases and J by 7 bases, with 6 bases of the junction left unmatched. Germline lookup yields CDR1 WSHSY and CDR2 SAAADI. The CDR3 is 15 amino acids. CDR3 coding DNA: TGCGCCAGCAGTTACGGGACTAGCGGGCTTAATGAGCAGTTCTTC. Translated, it gives CASSYGTSGLNEQFF.

The chain is built from TRBV6-1 and TRBJ2-2; TRBD2 matches 10 bases. This CDR3 is built from 14 residues. V dropped 7 bases and J dropped 7; count of bases not matched to a gene: 6. From germline, CDR1 is MNHNS and CDR2 SASEGT. CDR3 in amino acids: CASTAGLANGELFF. CDR3 coding DNA: TGTGCCAGCACCGCGGGACTAGCGAACGGGGAGCTGTTTTTT.

In its sample, this clone was seen once. In DNA form, the CDR3 reads TGTGCCAGCAGCTTTGGGAGAACCATGAACACTGAAGCTTTCTTT. Its protein product is CASSFGRTMNTEAFF. The V and J genes are TRBV7-2 and TRBJ1-1; D remains unclear. Trimming cost V 3 bases and J 0 bases, with 11 bases left between them. From germline, CDR1 is SGHTA and CDR2 FQGNSA. This CDR3 is 15 amino acids long.

The J gene is TRBJ2-7, the V gene TRBV7-9; the D gene is possibly TRBD1 (5 bases). Germline lookup yields CDR1 SEHNR and CDR2 FQNEAQ (reference sequence). The CDR3 is 14 amino acids. With 5 bases removed from V and 3 bases from J, the gap between germline ends came to 14 bases. The CDR3 region has the DNA TGTGCCAGCAGCGAATCCGGCGACAGCTACGAGCAGTACTTC. This sequence encodes CASSESGDSYEQYF. Full variable domain (rest looked up from reference TRBV7-9 and TRBJ2-7): DTGVSQNPRHKITKRGQNVTFRCDPISEHNRLYWYRQTLGQGPEFLTYFQNEAQLEKSRLLSDRFSAERPKGSFSTLEIQRTEQGDSAMYLCASSESGDSYEQYFGPGTRLTVT.

The J gene is TRBJ1-5, the V gene TRBV29-1, with 10 bases matching TRBD1. The CDR3 contains 15 residues. The V gene end was trimmed by 7 bases and the J gene end by 7 bases; junction bases not matched to a gene: 13. Germline-derived CDR1 and CDR2 are SQVTM and ANQGSEA. This CDR3 is CSADAATGGGQPQHF. The CDR3 DNA sequence: TGCAGCGCCGATGCAGCGACAGGGGGCGGGCAGCCCCAGCATTTT.

This clone has a handful of counts. The CDR3 loop reads CAISESGQGYQPQHF. CDR3 sequence (DNA): TGTGCCATCAGTGAGTCGGGACAGGGGTATCAGCCCCAGCATTTT. The chain links TRBV10-3 to TRBJ1-5, with 10 nucleotides matching TRBD1. V shed 0 bases and J 5 bases; nucleotides not matched to a gene: 1. Germline CDR1 is ENHRY and CDR2 is SYGVKD. The CDR3 covers 15 residues.

This sequence joins TRBV5-6 and TRBJ2-5, with 7 bases matching TRBD2. V dropped 2 bases and J dropped 2; count of bases not matched to a gene: 9. Germline V gene sequence: CDR1 SGHDT, CDR2 YYEEEE. The CDR3 runs 16 residues. For the CDR3, the DNA is TGTGCCAGCAGCTTCGGGGATAGCGGGCCGCAAGAGACCCAGTACTTC. Amino acid sequence: CASSFGDSGPQETQYF.